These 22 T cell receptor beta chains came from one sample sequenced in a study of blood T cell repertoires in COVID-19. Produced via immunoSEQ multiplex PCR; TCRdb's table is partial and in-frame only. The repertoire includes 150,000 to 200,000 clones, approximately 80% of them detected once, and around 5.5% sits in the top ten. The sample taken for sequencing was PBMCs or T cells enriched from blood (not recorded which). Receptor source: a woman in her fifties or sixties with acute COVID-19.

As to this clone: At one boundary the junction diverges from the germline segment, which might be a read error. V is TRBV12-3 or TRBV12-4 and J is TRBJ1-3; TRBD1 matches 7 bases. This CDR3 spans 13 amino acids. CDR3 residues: CASSFLPGQNLSF. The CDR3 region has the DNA TGTGCCAGCAGTTTTCTTCCGGGACAGAATCTCAGTTTT.

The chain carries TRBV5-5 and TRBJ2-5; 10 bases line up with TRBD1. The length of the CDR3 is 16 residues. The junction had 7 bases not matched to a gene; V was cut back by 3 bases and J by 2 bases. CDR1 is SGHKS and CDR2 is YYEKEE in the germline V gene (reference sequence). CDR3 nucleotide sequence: TGTGCCAGCAGCTGGAGCCCGGGACAGGGGCAAGAGACCCAGTACTTC. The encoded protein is CASSWSPGQGQETQYF.

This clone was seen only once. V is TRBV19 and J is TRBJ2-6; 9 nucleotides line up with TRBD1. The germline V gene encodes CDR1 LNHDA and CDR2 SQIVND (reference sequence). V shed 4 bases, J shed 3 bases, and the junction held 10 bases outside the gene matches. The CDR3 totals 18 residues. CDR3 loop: CASSRGQGTYLGANVLTF. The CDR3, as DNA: TGTGCCAGTAGTAGAGGACAGGGGACGTATCTTGGGGCCAACGTCCTGACTTTC. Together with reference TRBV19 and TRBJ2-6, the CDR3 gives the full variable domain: DGGITQSPKYLFRKEGQNVTLSCEQNLNHDAMYWYRQDPGQGLRLIYYSQIVNDFQKGDIAEGYSVSREKKESFPLTVTSAQKNPTAFYLCASSRGQGTYLGANVLTFGAGSRLTVL.

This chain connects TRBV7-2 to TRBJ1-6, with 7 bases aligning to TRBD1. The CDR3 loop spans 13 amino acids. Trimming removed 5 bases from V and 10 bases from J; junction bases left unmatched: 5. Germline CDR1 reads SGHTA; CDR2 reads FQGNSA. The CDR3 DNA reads TGTGCCAGCAGCCGACAGGGTGACTCACCCCTCCACTTT. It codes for CASSRQGDSPLHF.

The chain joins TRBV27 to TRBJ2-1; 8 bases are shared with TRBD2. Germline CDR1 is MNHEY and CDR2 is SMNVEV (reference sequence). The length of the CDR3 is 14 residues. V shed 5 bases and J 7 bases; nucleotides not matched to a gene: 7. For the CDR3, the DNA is TGTGCCAGCAGTCCCGGGACTAGAAGAAATGAGCAGTTCTTC. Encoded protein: CASSPGTRRNEQFF.

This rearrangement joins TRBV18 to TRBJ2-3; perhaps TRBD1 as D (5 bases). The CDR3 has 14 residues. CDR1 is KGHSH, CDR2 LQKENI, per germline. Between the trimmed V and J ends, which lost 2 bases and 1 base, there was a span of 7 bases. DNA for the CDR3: TGTGCCAGCTCACCAACAGGCGGCACAGATACGCAGTATTTT. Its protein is CASSPTGGTDTQYF.

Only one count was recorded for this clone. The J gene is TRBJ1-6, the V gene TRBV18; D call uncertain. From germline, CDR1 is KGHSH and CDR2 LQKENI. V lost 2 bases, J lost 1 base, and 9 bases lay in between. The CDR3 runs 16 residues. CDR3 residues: CASSPLSVSYNSPLHF. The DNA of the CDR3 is TGTGCCAGCTCACCATTGTCAGTTTCCTATAATTCACCCCTCCACTTT. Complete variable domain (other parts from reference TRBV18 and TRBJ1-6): NAGVMQNPRHLVRRRGQEARLRCSPMKGHSHVYWYRQLPEEGLKFMVYLQKENIIDESGMPKERFSAEFPKEGPSILRIQQVVRGDSAAYFCASSPLSVSYNSPLHFGNGTRLTVT.

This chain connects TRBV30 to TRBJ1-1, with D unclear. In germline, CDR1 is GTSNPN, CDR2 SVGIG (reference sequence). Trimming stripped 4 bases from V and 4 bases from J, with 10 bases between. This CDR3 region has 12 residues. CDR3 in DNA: TGTGCCTGGACCCCTCGGGGCACTGAAGCTTTCTTT. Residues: CAWTPRGTEAFF.

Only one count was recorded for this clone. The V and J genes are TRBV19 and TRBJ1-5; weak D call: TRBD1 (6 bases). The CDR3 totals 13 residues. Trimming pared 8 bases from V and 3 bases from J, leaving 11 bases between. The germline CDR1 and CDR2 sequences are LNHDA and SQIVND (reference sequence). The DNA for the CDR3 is TGTGCCAGTTCAGGGGTTCTCAATCAGCCCCAGCATTTT. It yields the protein CASSGVLNQPQHF.

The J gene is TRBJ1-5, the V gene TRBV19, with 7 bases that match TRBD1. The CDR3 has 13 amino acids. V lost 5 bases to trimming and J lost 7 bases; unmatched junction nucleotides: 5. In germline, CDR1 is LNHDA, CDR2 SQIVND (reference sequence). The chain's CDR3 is CASSVTGDQPQHF. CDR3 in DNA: TGTGCCAGTAGTGTAACAGGGGACCAGCCCCAGCATTTT.

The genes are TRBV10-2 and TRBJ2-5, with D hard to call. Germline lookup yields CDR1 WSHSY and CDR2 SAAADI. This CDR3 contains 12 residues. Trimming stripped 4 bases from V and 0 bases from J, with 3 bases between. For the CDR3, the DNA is TGCGCCAGCAGTGCGGACCAAGAGACCCAGTACTTC. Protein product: CASSADQETQYF.

CDR3 region: CASSPSPRGPNYGYTF. DNA for the CDR3: TGTGCCAGCTCACCATCCCCCAGGGGGCCTAACTATGGCTACACCTTC. The gene calls are TRBV18 and TRBJ1-2; 8 nucleotides agree with TRBD1. J gave up 0 bases and V 2 bases, and 5 bases lay outside the gene matches. The length of the CDR3 is 16 residues. Germline-derived CDR1 and CDR2 are KGHSH and LQKENI. Based on the CDR3 plus reference TRBV18 and TRBJ1-2, the full variable domain is NAGVMQNPRHLVRRRGQEARLRCSPMKGHSHVYWYRQLPEEGLKFMVYLQKENIIDESGMPKERFSAEFPKEGPSILRIQQVVRGDSAAYFCASSPSPRGPNYGYTFGSGTRLTVV.

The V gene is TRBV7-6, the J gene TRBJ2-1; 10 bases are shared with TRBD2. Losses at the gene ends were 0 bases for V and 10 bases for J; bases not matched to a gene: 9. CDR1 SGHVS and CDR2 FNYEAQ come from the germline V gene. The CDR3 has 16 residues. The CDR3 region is CASSLAGGTSAGEQFF. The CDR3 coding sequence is TGTGCCAGCAGCTTAGCGGGGGGGACTAGCGCTGGGGAGCAGTTCTTC.

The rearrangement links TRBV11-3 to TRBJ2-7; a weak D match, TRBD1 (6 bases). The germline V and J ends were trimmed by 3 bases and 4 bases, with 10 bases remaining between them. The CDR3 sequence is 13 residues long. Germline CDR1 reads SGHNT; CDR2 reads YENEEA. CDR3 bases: TGTGCCAGCAGCTTGTTAGGGGGATACGAGCAGTACTTC. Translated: CASSLLGGYEQYF.

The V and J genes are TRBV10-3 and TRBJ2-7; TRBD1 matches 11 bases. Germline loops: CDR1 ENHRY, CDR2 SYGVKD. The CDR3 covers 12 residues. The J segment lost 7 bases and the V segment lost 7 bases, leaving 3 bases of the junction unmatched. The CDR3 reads CAIIGTGGEQYF. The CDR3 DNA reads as TGTGCCATCATTGGGACAGGGGGAGAGCAGTACTTC.

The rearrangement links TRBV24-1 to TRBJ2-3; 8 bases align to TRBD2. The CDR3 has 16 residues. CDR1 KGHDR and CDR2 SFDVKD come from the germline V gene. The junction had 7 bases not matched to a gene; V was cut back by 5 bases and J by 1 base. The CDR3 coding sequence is TGTGCCACCAGTGTCAAGCGGGGGATCGGCACAGATACGCAGTATTTT. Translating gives CATSVKRGIGTDTQYF.

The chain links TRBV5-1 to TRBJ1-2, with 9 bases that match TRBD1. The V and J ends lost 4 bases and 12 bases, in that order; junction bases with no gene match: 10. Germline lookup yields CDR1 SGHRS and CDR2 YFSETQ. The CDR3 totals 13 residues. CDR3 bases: TGCGCCAGCAGCCCGGACAGGGGTCCCCCCGACACCTTC. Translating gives CASSPDRGPPDTF.

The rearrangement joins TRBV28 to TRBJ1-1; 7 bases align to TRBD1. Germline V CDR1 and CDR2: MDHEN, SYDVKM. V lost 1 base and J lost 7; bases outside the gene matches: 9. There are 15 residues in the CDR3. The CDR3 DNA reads TGTGCCAGCAGTTTATTGGGGACAGCTCAAATTGAAGCTTTCTTT. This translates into CASSLLGTAQIEAFF.

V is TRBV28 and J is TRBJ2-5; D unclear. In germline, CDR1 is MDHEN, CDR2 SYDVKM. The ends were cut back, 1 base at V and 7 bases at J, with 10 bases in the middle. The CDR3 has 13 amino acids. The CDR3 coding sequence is TGTGCCAGCAGTTTATCTGCGGCGACGACCCAGTACTTC. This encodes CASSLSAATTQYF.

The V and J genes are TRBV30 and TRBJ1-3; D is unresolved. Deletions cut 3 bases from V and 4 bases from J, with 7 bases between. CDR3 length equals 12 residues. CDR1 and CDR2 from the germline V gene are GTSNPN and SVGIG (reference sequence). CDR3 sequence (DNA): TGTGCCTGGAGACACCAGGGAAACACCATATATTTT. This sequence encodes CAWRHQGNTIYF.

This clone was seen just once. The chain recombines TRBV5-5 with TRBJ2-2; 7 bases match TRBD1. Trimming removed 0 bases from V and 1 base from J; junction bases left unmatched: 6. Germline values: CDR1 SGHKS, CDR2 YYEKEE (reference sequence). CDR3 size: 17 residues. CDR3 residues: CASSLAVGGGNTGELFF. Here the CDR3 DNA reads TGTGCCAGCAGCTTGGCAGTAGGGGGCGGGAACACCGGGGAGCTGTTTTTT.

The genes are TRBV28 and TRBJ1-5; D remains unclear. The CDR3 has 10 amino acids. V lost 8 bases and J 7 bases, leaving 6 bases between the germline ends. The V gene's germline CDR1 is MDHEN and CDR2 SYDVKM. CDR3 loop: CASGGQPQHF. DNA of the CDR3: TGTGCCAGCGGAGGGCAGCCCCAGCATTTT. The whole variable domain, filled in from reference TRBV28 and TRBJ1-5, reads DVKVTQSSRYLVKRTGEKVFLECVQDMDHENMFWYRQDPGLGLRLIYFSYDVKMKEKGDIPEGYSVSREKKERFSLILESASTNQTSMYLCASGGQPQHFGDGTRLSIL.